This T cell receptor (beta chain) is from a study of T cell responses to AZD1222 COVID-19 vaccine. Study-level results: Mapped onto spike, vaccine-associated CD4 TCRs spanned it and were dominant at 160-218 and 743-854. Just a handful of people given AZD1222 tested seropositive at baseline.

Profiled with immunoSEQ multiplex PCR; TCRdb holds only in-frame clones, not every one. This sample has 160,000 or so clones; over 75% occur once, and the top ten carry approximately 4.3%. Germline CDR1 reads SGHTA; CDR2 reads FQGNSA. This CDR3 is 15 amino acids long. The V and J ends lost 5 bases and 8 bases respectively, with 18 bases between them. Note on this clone: The target antigen is unknown.

The sequence came from an adult who received the AZD1222 COVID-19 vaccine. The sequencing here drew on peripheral blood, taken 28 days after the second AZD1222 dose. This rearrangement joins TRBV7-2 to TRBJ1-4; tentatively, D is TRBD1 (6 bases). Here the CDR3 DNA reads TGTGCCAGCAGCCCGGATGGGGGGGCAGACGAAAAACTGTTTTTT. Its protein product is CASSPDGGADEKLFF.